This T cell receptor beta chain was retrieved from a study of T-cell memory formation after mild COVID-19 (TCRdb year 2021). Regarding the complete study: TCR sequence clusters from the two donors were largely donor specific. In a couple of donors, T-cell clones that expanded and contracted after mild COVID-19 were tracked by sequencing TCRalpha and TCRbeta repertoires over time. Two young, previously healthy adult volunteers, one female and one male, were included in the cohort. The investigation overall reported the following: Only a couple of mild cases were covered in the study, and larger cohorts including severe cases with pre-infection samples were considered necessary. Balanced CD4/CD8 phenotypes were observed for clones contracting from day 15 to 85, whereas a bias towards CD4+ was observed for a second wave of clones expanding from day 15 to 37. Some responding clones were found in pre-infection memory, which suggests that pre-existing cross-reactive memory T cells took part in the SARS-CoV-2 response. Whether the second-wave clones peaking on day 37 were SARS-CoV-2 specific was not confirmed. Contracting CD4+ clones turned up mainly in the CM and EM memory subsets, whereas EMRA was where CD8+ clones were enriched.

Based on the germline V gene, the CDR1 and CDR2 sequences are LGHNT and FRNRAP. The CDR3 holds 14 amino acids from the cysteine to the phenylalanine. The only DNA kept is the CDR3, 42 bases in frame from the first base. Trimming takes 4 bases off V and 4 bases off J; junction bases not matched to a gene: 3. PBMCs were isolated by Ficoll-Paque density gradient centrifugation. The sequencer listed for this sample is Illumina NovaSeq 6000. TCRalpha and TCRbeta cDNA libraries were built by 5'RACE with constant-segment primers, adding sample barcodes and unique molecular identifiers. Trizol reagent was used to extract RNA from every sample. Libraries were amplified in two PCR steps, with a second sample barcode and Illumina TruSeq adapters added in the second step. Sequencing of libraries was performed on an Illumina NovaSeq with 2 x 150 bp paired-end reads. Regarding the original processing steps: Demultiplexing of reads and collapsing into UMI-guided consensus sequences were performed with migec v1.2.7. Using mixcr v2.1.11, the UMI consensuses were aligned to TRA and TRB V and J templates and assembled into clonotypes. Expanded or contracted clonotypes were those called significant by both edgeR and NoisET, with noise models trained on biological replicates. For edgeR calls, the thresholds were a false discovery rate-adjusted p below 0.01 and a log2 fold-change of 1. PCA with hierarchical clustering of max-normalized trajectories of the 1000 most abundant clonotypes was used as exploratory dynamics analysis. Separately sequenced CD4+ and CD8+ repertoires were used to assign a CD4 or CD8 phenotype to each responding clone. Starting from the raw public reads, TCRdb applied fastp trimming at Q25, assembled clones with MiXCR and retained in-frame beta chains. Duplicate CDR3 protein sequences are folded into a single record with the most common DNA and genes. TCRdb's processing, not the authors' own work, is the source of the V and J calls. This sample lists some 320,000 distinct CDR3 sequences; roughly an eighth were detected once. The ten most abundant clones make up roughly 21% of the sample.

With regard to this clonotype: The clone's antigen remains unknown. Per-nucleotide qualities are absent, and no much larger clonotype sits a single base away.

Recombination joined TRBV12-5 with TRBJ2-3, with 9 bases in between that match TRBD1. The receptor's source is a man between 18 and 29 years old who had mild COVID-19 (a few samples of this study predate the infection). The sample titles of this study are shuffled in the database, so cell type and time point are left out; the donor was told from shared clones. Source material: PBMCs or a T cell subset sorted from them (not recorded which). The DNA is as follows: TGTGCTAGTGGTTCGCGGACAGGGGCAGATACGCAGTATTTT. It is translated as CASGSRTGADTQYF.